The rows below give T cell receptor beta chains drawn from one sample of a study of post-analysis software for immune sequencing data. TCRdb re-called the PCR reads through MiXCR, storing one row per CDR3 protein. The sample records 750,000 to 950,000 distinct CDR3 sequences, 53% being singletons. Sequencing was carried out using blood. The receptors were gathered from a girl aged 5 to 17 with multiple sclerosis. Each CDR3 is given with its conserved first and last residue. The D gene is left open where the match is weak. Clone size is stated in some rows and not others, as once, few, many or a class when expanded.

v_call,d_call,clone_size,j_call,cdr3_nt,cdr3_aa
TRBV4-1,TRBD2,NA,TRBJ2-1,TGCGCCAGCAGCCACAGACTAGCGGCCACCTACAATGAGCAGTTCTTC,CASSHRLAATYNEQFF
TRBV20-1,TRBD2,NA,TRBJ2-3,TGCAGTGCTAGAGGCGCGGGGGGGGGAGATACGCAGTATTTT,CSARGAGGGDTQYF
TRBV27,NA,NA,TRBJ2-7,TGTGCCAGCAGGTATCTACAGGGTCCCCCGGCCGAGCAGTACTTC,CASRYLQGPPAEQYF
TRBV7-2,TRBD2,NA,TRBJ2-2,TGTGCCAGCAGCCTACCGACTAGCGGGGGGTGGGGGGAGCTGTTTTTT,CASSLPTSGGWGELFF
TRBV15,NA,few,TRBJ2-7,TGTGCCACCAGCGTGGGGGTACGCTACGAGCAGTACTTC,CATSVGVRYEQYF
TRBV7-3,NA,NA,TRBJ2-2,TGTGCCAGCAGCTTATTCGGCGGGGAGCTGTTTTTT,CASSLFGGELFF
TRBV29-1,NA,NA,TRBJ2-1,TGCAGCGTTGGGCAGACAGGCTACAATGAGCAGTTCTTC,CSVGQTGYNEQFF
TRBV10-3,TRBD2,NA,TRBJ2-1,TGTGCCATCAGCGGGACTAGCGGGAGTTTCAATGAGCAGTTCTTC,CAISGTSGSFNEQFF
TRBV5-4,NA,NA,TRBJ2-3,TGTGCCAGCAGCTTAAACGGGGGTCGCACAGATACGCAGTATTTT,CASSLNGGRTDTQYF
TRBV7-2,NA,NA,TRBJ2-7,TGTGCCAGCAGCTTAGCGTGGGACTTTCCCTACGAGCAGTACTTC,CASSLAWDFPYEQYF
TRBV3-1,TRBD1,NA,TRBJ2-7,TGTGCCAGCAGCCAAGGAGGCGGGACAGGGGGGCACGAGCAGTACTTC,CASSQGGGTGGHEQYF
TRBV7-2,TRBD1,NA,TRBJ2-3,TGTGCCAGCAGTAGACAGGGGTTCACAGATACGCAGTATTTT,CASSRQGFTDTQYF
TRBV7-9,NA,NA,TRBJ1-4,TGTGCCAGCAGCGTCTCGTCCGGCAATGAAAAACTGTTTTTT,CASSVSSGNEKLFF
TRBV10-3,TRBD1,NA,TRBJ2-7,TGTGCCATCAGAGACGGGACAGGGCACTCCTACGAGCAGTACTTC,CAIRDGTGHSYEQYF
TRBV4-1,NA,NA,TRBJ2-1,TGCGCCAGCAGCCAGGAATATAGCGCCAGCTCCTACAATGAGCAGTTCTTC,CASSQEYSASSYNEQFF
TRBV13,NA,few,TRBJ2-7,TGTGCCAGCAGCTCTCGCGGGACCGTTTTTAGCCACGAGCAGTACTTC,CASSSRGTVFSHEQYF
TRBV5-1,NA,few,TRBJ1-6,TGCGCCAGCAGCTTGGCTCCCGCTCAGGATTCACCCCTCCACTTT,CASSLAPAQDSPLHF
TRBV20-1,TRBD2,once,TRBJ2-5,TGCAGTGCTAGAGATGGGCGCGGGGGGTCAGAGACCCAGTACTTC,CSARDGRGGSETQYF
TRBV6-2/TRBV6-3,TRBD2,few,TRBJ2-1,TGTGCCAGCAGTTACCACGGTCTAGCGGGAGGGCCTTACAATGAGCAGTTCTTC,CASSYHGLAGGPYNEQFF
TRBV7-8,NA,NA,TRBJ2-1,TGTGCCAGCAGCGGGGTAAGTGAGCAGTTCTTC,CASSGVSEQFF
TRBV12-3/TRBV12-4,TRBD1,NA,TRBJ2-1,TGTGCCAGCAATTTACAGGGGATTAGCGCCTACAATGAGCAGTTCTTC,CASNLQGISAYNEQFF
TRBV12-3/TRBV12-4,TRBD2,NA,TRBJ2-7,TGTGCCAGCAGCTGGGGGACTAGTCCCTACGAGCAGTACTTC,CASSWGTSPYEQYF
TRBV5-1,NA,NA,TRBJ2-5,TGCGCCAGCAGCTTTGCGGGGCACTACCAAGAGACCCAGTACTTC,CASSFAGHYQETQYF
TRBV20-1,TRBD1,NA,TRBJ2-5,TGCAGTGCTTACCAACCCATCGACAGGGGGGAGCGAGTGAGTCGAGAGACCCAGTACTTC,CSAYQPIDRGERVSRETQYF
TRBV4-1,TRBD2,NA,TRBJ2-7,TGCGCCAGCAGCCATAGTAGCGGGGTCAACGAGCAGTACTTC,CASSHSSGVNEQYF
TRBV5-1,NA,NA,TRBJ2-7,TGCGCCAGCAGCACTTCTCACGGGACACTTTACGAGCAGTACTTC,CASSTSHGTLYEQYF
TRBV29-1,TRBD1,few,TRBJ2-7,TGCAGCTTCCGATACAGGGGTGACGAGCAGTACTTC,CSFRYRGDEQYF
TRBV20-1,NA,once,TRBJ2-3,TGCAGTGCGACGACGGGGAGCACAGATACGCAGTATTTT,CSATTGSTDTQYF
TRBV9,NA,NA,TRBJ1-5,TGTGCCAGCAGCGTAGGGACAGAGCTAGATCAGCCCCAGCATTTT,CASSVGTELDQPQHF
TRBV6-1,NA,NA,TRBJ2-5,TGTGCCAGCAGTGAGCTCGGGAACAGTCCCTACCAAGAGACCCAGTACTTC,CASSELGNSPYQETQYF
TRBV4-1,NA,NA,TRBJ1-1,TGCGCCAGCAGCCAAGTCAGGTTCACTGAAGCTTTCTTT,CASSQVRFTEAFF
TRBV6-1,TRBD1,once,TRBJ2-5,TGTGCCAGCAGTACCACAACCTTCGAGCAGGGGGCTCCAGAGACCCAGTACTTC,CASSTTTFEQGAPETQYF
TRBV9,NA,NA,TRBJ1-2,TGTGCCAGCAGCAATCCTCAGGGTTCGGCTGGCTACACCTTC,CASSNPQGSAGYTF